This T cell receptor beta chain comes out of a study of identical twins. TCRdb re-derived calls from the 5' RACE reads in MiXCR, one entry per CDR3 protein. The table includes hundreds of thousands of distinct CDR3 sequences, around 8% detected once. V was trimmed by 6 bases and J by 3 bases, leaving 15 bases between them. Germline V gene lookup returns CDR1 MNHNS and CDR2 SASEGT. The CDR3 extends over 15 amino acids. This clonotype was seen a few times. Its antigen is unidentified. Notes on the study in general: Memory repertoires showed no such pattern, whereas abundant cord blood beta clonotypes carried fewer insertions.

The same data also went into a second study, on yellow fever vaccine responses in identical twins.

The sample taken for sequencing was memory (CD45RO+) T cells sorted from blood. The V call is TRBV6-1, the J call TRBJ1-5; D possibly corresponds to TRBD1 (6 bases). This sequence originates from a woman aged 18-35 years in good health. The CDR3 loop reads CASSPGVSYNQPQHF. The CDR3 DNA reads TGTGCCAGCAGCCCAGGGGTGAGCTACAATCAGCCCCAGCATTTT.